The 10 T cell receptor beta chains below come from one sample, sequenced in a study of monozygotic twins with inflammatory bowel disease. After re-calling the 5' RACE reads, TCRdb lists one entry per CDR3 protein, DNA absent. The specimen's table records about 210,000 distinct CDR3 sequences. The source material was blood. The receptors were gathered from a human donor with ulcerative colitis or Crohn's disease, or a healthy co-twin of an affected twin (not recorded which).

CDR3: CASSGTSSRNSPLHF. The chain combines TRBV5-1 with TRBJ1-6. CDR3 length: 15 residues. Germline V gene sequence: CDR1 SGHRS, CDR2 YFSETQ.

This CDR3 is CASSLERGQPQHF. This chain connects TRBV5-1 to TRBJ1-5. The CDR3 length is 13 residues. The germline CDR1 and CDR2 sequences are SGHRS and YFSETQ.

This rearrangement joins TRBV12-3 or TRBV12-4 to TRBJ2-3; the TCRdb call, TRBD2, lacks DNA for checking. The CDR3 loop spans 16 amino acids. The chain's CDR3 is CASSLGGGAREDTQYF.

CDR3 residues: CASSQRSTGFGYGYEQYF. The chain carries TRBV5-1 and TRBJ2-7; the D gene TCRdb calls, TRBD1, cannot be checked with no DNA. This CDR3 contains 18 residues. Germline CDR1 and CDR2: SGHRS and YFSETQ. The full variable domain, completed using reference TRBV5-1 and TRBJ2-7, is KAGVTQTPRYLIKTRGQQVTLSCSPISGHRSVSWYQQTPGQGLQFLFEYFSETQRNKGNFPGRFSGRQFSNSRSEMNVSTLELGDSALYLCASSQRSTGFGYGYEQYFGPGTRLTVT.

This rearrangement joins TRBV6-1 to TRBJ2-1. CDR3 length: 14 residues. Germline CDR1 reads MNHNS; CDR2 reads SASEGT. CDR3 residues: CASSLIGSYNEQFF.

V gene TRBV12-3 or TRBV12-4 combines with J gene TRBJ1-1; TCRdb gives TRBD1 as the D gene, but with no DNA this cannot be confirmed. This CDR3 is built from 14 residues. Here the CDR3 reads CASSFPPGKVKAFF.

CDR3 sequence reads: CASSFGRGYATDTQYF. The rearrangement joins TRBV12-3 or TRBV12-4 to TRBJ2-3; as DNA is missing, the TRBD1 call by TCRdb cannot be tested. The CDR3 sequence is 16 residues long.

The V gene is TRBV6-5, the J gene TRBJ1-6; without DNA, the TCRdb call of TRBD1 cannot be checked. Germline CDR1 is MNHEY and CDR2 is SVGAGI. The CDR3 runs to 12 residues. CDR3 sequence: CASFSSAGALHF.

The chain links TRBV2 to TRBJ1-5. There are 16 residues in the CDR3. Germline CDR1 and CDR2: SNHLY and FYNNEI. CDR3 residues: CASSWGRMLANQPQHF. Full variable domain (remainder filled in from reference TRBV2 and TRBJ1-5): EPEVTQTPSHQVTQMGQEVILRCVPISNHLYFYWYRQILGQKVEFLVSFYNNEISEKSEIFDDQFSVERPDGSNFTLKIRSTKLEDSAMYFCASSWGRMLANQPQHFGDGTRLSIL.

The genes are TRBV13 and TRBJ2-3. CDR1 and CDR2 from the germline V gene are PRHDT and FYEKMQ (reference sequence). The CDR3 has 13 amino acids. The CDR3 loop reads CASSSLGWDTQYF. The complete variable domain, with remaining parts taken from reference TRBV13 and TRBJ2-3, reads AAGVIQSPRHLIKEKRETATLKCYPIPRHDTVYWYQQGPGQDPQFLISFYEKMQSDKGSIPDRFSAQQFSDYHSELNMSSLELGDSALYFCASSSLGWDTQYFGPGTRLTVL.